The present TCR beta chain was sequenced within a study of blood T cell repertoires in COVID-19. Profiled with immunoSEQ multiplex PCR; TCRdb holds only in-frame clones, not every one. In the table there are more than 45,000 clones, 87% of which are singletons. The CDR3 covers 13 residues. From germline, CDR1 is MNHEY and CDR2 SVGAGI. V gave up 6 bases and J gave up 4 bases, with 13 bases separating them. The rearrangement joins TRBV6-5 to TRBJ2-7; perhaps TRBD1 as D (5 bases). The sample taken for sequencing was peripheral blood. The TCR comes from an elderly woman with COVID-19, enrolled during active disease. This CDR3 reads CASRRSRVYEQYF. DNA of the CDR3: TGTGCCAGCAGGCGGTCCAGGGTTTACGAGCAGTACTTC.